Following are 25 T cell receptor beta chains from one sample sequenced in a study of blood T cell repertoires in COVID-19. Produced via immunoSEQ multiplex PCR; TCRdb's table is partial and in-frame only. The sample lists 150,000 to 200,000 clones; over 75% were seen once. Sequencing was carried out using peripheral blood. These receptors were taken from a human donor in a cohort sampled during active COVID-19.

This clone occurred a few times. The chain links TRBV10-3 to TRBJ2-7, with TRBD2 matching 7 bases. The CDR3 consists of 13 residues. With V trimmed by 10 bases and J by 5 bases, 11 bases remained unmatched. Per the germline V gene, CDR1 is ENHRY and CDR2 is SYGVKD. The CDR3, as DNA: TGTGCCACCGGGTCGGGGGGAATTGACGAGCAGTACTTC. Encoded protein: CATGSGGIDEQYF.

The chain recombines TRBV19 with TRBJ1-6; 11 nucleotides match TRBD1. Looked up from germline, CDR1 is LNHDA and CDR2 is SQIVND (reference sequence). V lost 4 bases to trimming and J lost 10 bases; unmatched junction nucleotides: 12. There are 17 residues in the CDR3. CDR3 nucleotide sequence: TGTGCCAGTAGTACTGGACAGGGGGCAACAGGGTGGTCACCCCTCCACTTT. Translated, it gives CASSTGQGATGWSPLHF.

The rearrangement uses TRBV12-3 or TRBV12-4 and TRBJ2-1, with D possibly being TRBD2 (5 bases). The CDR3 has 12 residues. V lost 3 bases and J 10 bases, leaving 10 bases between the germline ends. CDR3 sequence reads: CASSFTGSEQFF. DNA for the CDR3: TGTGCCAGCAGTTTCACGGGGAGCGAGCAGTTCTTC.

This chain connects TRBV11-2 to TRBJ2-5, with 8 bases fitting TRBD1. The CDR3 spans 17 residues. Per germline, CDR1 SGHAT and CDR2 FQNNGV. Trimming cost V 4 bases and J 0 bases; bases outside gene matches: 10. DNA of the CDR3: TGTGCCAGCAGCTCCCGAGTGGACAGGGTTTACCAAGAGACCCAGTACTTC. Protein: CASSSRVDRVYQETQYF.

The V gene is TRBV6-2 or TRBV6-3, the J gene TRBJ2-6; 8 bases are a match to TRBD1. The CDR3 has 18 residues. J lost 0 bases, V lost 6 bases, and 10 bases had no gene match. From germline, CDR1 is MNHEY and CDR2 SVGEGT. Here the CDR3 DNA reads TGTGCCAGCAGCCTACGACAGGGGCGTATCTCTGGGGCCAACGTCCTGACTTTC. It codes for CASSLRQGRISGANVLTF.

The V gene is TRBV4-3, the J gene TRBJ1-4; D is uncertain. This CDR3 has 17 residues. The germline V gene has CDR1 LGHNA and CDR2 YSLEER. Trimming removed 0 bases from V and 2 bases from J, with 13 bases in between. CDR3 nucleotides: TGCGCCAGCAGCCAAGATTCTTTTTCGGGGACTAATGAAAAACTGTTTTTT. Its translation: CASSQDSFSGTNEKLFF.

As regards this clone: Other DNA sequences of this sample code for an identical CDR3. This chain joins TRBV24-1 and TRBJ2-1, with D perhaps TRBD1 (5 bases). CDR1 and CDR2 (germline): KGHDR, SFDVKD. Trimming removed 2 bases at V and 6 bases at J, with 13 bases between. The CDR3 extends over 15 amino acids. The CDR3 bases are TGTGCCACCAGTGATTCAAGGGGCTCGGGCAATGAGCAGTTCTTC. It encodes CATSDSRGSGNEQFF.

This rearrangement joins TRBV5-8 to TRBJ2-7; 7 bases align to TRBD2. The V gene end was trimmed by 4 bases and the J gene end by 0 bases; junction bases not matched to a gene: 10. The germline V gene has CDR1 SGHTS and CDR2 YDEGEE. CDR3 size: 16 residues. The CDR3 DNA follows: TGTGCCAGCAGCGCACGAGGGCGGGGGAACTCCTACGAGCAGTACTTC. Protein sequence: CASSARGRGNSYEQYF.

The V and J genes are TRBV6-6 and TRBJ1-5, with D possibly being TRBD1 (6 bases). V dropped 10 bases and J dropped 3 bases, with 10 bases sitting between them. The CDR3 is 12 residues long. Germline values: CDR1 MNHNY, CDR2 SVGAGI (reference sequence). In nucleotides, the CDR3 is TGTGCCATCGGACAGAACAATCAGCCCCAGCATTTT. It encodes CAIGQNNQPQHF.

V is TRBV6-1 and J is TRBJ2-1; D gene ambiguous. V lost 1 base to trimming and J lost 0 bases, with 7 bases between them. The CDR3 extends over 15 amino acids. The germline V gene has CDR1 MNHNS and CDR2 SASEGT. Written as DNA, the CDR3 is TGTGCCAGCAGTGAAGTACCTAGCTCCTACAATGAGCAGTTCTTC. Protein product: CASSEVPSSYNEQFF.

The chain employs TRBV15 and TRBJ1-3, with TRBD1 matching 8 bases. CDR3 length: 14 amino acids. Germline trimming cut 5 bases from V and 7 bases from J; bases unmatched to any gene: 7. Germline lookup yields CDR1 LNHNV and CDR2 YYDKDF (reference sequence). CDR3 sequence: CATSPRTGLNTIYF. CDR3 DNA sequence: TGTGCCACCAGCCCCCGGACAGGGCTTAACACCATATATTTT.

The genes are TRBV4-3 and TRBJ1-1; D might be TRBD1 (6 bases). Trimming took 0 bases from V and 4 from J, leaving 27 bases between them. CDR1 and CDR2 from the germline V gene are LGHNA and YSLEER. The CDR3 is made up of 20 amino acids. The CDR3 sequence: CASSQDRVPTMGGRGTEAFF. CDR3 DNA sequence: TGCGCCAGCAGCCAAGACAGGGTTCCGACGATGGGGGGGCGGGGCACTGAAGCTTTCTTT.

The chain is built from TRBV5-1 and TRBJ1-2; D uncertain. Germline CDR1 SGHRS, CDR2 YFSETQ. V gave up 3 bases and J gave up 7 bases, with 7 bases separating them. This CDR3 comprises 11 residues. In DNA form, the CDR3 reads TGCGCCAGCAGCTACGGGAGTGGCTACACCTTC. It codes for CASSYGSGYTF. Complete variable domain (other parts from reference TRBV5-1 and TRBJ1-2): KAGVTQTPRYLIKTRGQQVTLSCSPISGHRSVSWYQQTPGQGLQFLFEYFSETQRNKGNFPGRFSGRQFSNSRSEMNVSTLELGDSALYLCASSYGSGYTFGSGTRLTVV.

The V and J genes are TRBV6-2 or TRBV6-3 and TRBJ1-5, with D possibly being TRBD1 (5 bases). CDR3 length: 15 amino acids. Germline V lookup: CDR1 MNHEY, CDR2 SVGEGT. Trimming cost V 4 bases and J 7 bases, with 17 bases left between them. CDR3 protein: CASSSDRGWEQPQHF. CDR3 bases: TGTGCCAGCAGTTCCGATCGGGGGTGGGAACAGCCCCAGCATTTT.

The chain employs TRBV30 and TRBJ2-2, with 7 nucleotides matching TRBD1. V shed 2 bases, J shed 4 bases, and the junction held 7 bases outside the gene matches. The CDR3 has 15 residues. CDR1 and CDR2 (germline): GTSNPN, SVGIG (reference sequence). CDR3 region: CAWSKADRTTGELFF. CDR3 sequence (DNA): TGTGCCTGGAGTAAGGCGGACAGGACCACCGGGGAGCTGTTTTTT. Supplemented by reference TRBV30 and TRBJ2-2, the full variable domain reads SQTIHQWPATLVQPVGSPLSLECTVEGTSNPNLYWYRQAAGRGLQLLFYSVGIGQISSEVPQNLSASRPQDRQFILSSKKLLLSDSGFYLCAWSKADRTTGELFFGEGSRLTVL.

The gene calls are TRBV18 and TRBJ2-7; maybe TRBD2 (5 bases). Per germline, CDR1 KGHSH and CDR2 LQKENI. There are 16 residues in the CDR3. The V end was cut by 2 bases, the J end by 1 base, with 15 bases between. CDR3 nucleotides: TGTGCCAGCTCACCAATTACCGGCGGAGGATCCTACGAGCAGTACTTC. Protein: CASSPITGGGSYEQYF.

V is TRBV7-2 and J is TRBJ2-1; maybe TRBD2 (5 bases). Between the trimmed V and J ends, which lost 11 bases and 2 bases, there was a span of 16 bases. Germline values: CDR1 SGHTA, CDR2 FQGNSA. This CDR3 has 14 residues. This chain's CDR3 is CAEIRTGTYNEQFF. For the CDR3, the DNA is TGTGCCGAGATCCGGACGGGGACCTACAATGAGCAGTTCTTC.

The chain is built from TRBV7-8 and TRBJ2-7; D perhaps matches TRBD1 (6 bases). The germline CDR1 and CDR2 sequences are SGHVS and FQNEAQ. The CDR3 is 13 residues long. V was trimmed by 3 bases and J by 2 bases, leaving 8 bases between them. The CDR3 spells CASSLGATYEQYF. As DNA, the CDR3 is TGTGCCAGCAGCTTGGGGGCAACCTACGAGCAGTACTTC.

The table lists this clone with a count of one. CDR3: CASSSLQAKPYF. CDR3 DNA sequence: TGTGCCAGTAGCTCCCTTCAAGCGAAACCGTACTTC. The J gene is TRBJ2-5, the V gene TRBV19, with D unresolved. Germline loops: CDR1 LNHDA, CDR2 SQIVND (reference sequence). The CDR3 loop spans 12 amino acids. V was shortened by 6 bases and J by 13 bases, with 18 bases between the two germline ends. Complete variable domain (other parts from reference TRBV19 and TRBJ2-5): DGGITQSPKYLFRKEGQNVTLSCEQNLNHDAMYWYRQDPGQGLRLIYYSQIVNDFQKGDIAEGYSVSREKKESFPLTVTSAQKNPTAFYLCASSSLQAKPYFGPGTRLLVL.

The rearrangement uses TRBV5-1 and TRBJ2-5, with TRBD1 matching 10 bases. V lost 8 bases, J lost 4 bases, and 8 bases stayed unmatched. This CDR3 has 14 amino acids. The germline V gene encodes CDR1 SGHRS and CDR2 YFSETQ. CDR3 region: CASTTGGSGETQYF. The CDR3 DNA sequence: TGCGCCAGTACGACAGGGGGCTCGGGAGAGACCCAGTACTTC.

This chain joins TRBV6-5 and TRBJ1-1; 8 bases are a match to TRBD1. The CDR3 runs 15 residues. With V trimmed by 7 bases and J by 4 bases, 11 bases remained unmatched. Germline CDR1 reads MNHEY; CDR2 reads SVGAGI. The CDR3 DNA reads as TGTGCCAGCAACCTCGACAGGGGTGGTAGCACTGAAGCTTTCTTT. Residues: CASNLDRGGSTEAFF.

This chain links TRBV7-9 with TRBJ1-1; no reliable D call. CDR1 is SEHNR and CDR2 is FQNEAQ in the germline V gene (reference sequence). This CDR3 contains 14 residues. The V end lost 5 bases, the J end lost 0 bases, and 10 bases lay between the germline ends. The CDR3 region is CASSPQSLNTEAFF. The CDR3 DNA sequence: TGTGCCAGCAGCCCCCAGTCTTTGAACACTGAAGCTTTCTTT.

V gene TRBV7-2 combines with J gene TRBJ1-5; D gene ambiguous. The germline gives CDR1 SGHTA, CDR2 FQGNSA. Trimming took 0 bases from V and 3 from J, leaving 9 bases between them. The CDR3 contains 15 residues. Here the CDR3 DNA reads TGTGCCAGCAGCTTAGCGCGGGAGTTCAATCAGCCCCAGCATTTT. It encodes CASSLAREFNQPQHF.

V is TRBV14 and J is TRBJ1-1; TRBD1 agrees at 9 bases. Germline-derived CDR1 and CDR2 are SGHDN and FVKESK. The ends lost 4 bases at V and 0 bases at J; junction bases unmatched: 12. This CDR3 is built from 18 residues. Here the CDR3 reads CASSPGQGAWGMNTEAFF. CDR3 bases: TGTGCCAGCAGCCCGGGACAGGGCGCTTGGGGAATGAACACTGAAGCTTTCTTT.

The chain has TRBV29-1 and TRBJ2-1; perhaps TRBD2 as D (6 bases). Germline V gene sequence: CDR1 SQVTM, CDR2 ANQGSEA. The CDR3 spans 16 residues. The germline V and J ends were trimmed by 3 bases and 3 bases, with 18 bases remaining between them. CDR3 sequence reads: CSVDGVGGADYNEQFF. The CDR3 DNA reads as TGCAGCGTTGATGGGGTAGGAGGGGCCGACTACAATGAGCAGTTCTTC.